What follows is one T cell receptor (beta chain) and its context. Its matching antigen is unknown. Data came from immunoSEQ multiplex PCR; TCRdb stores just in-frame clones and leaves some out. The sample consists of under 130,000 clones, approximately 90% of them appearing once. The source of the sample is a study of T cell responses to AZD1222 COVID-19 vaccine. Study-wide points: With dominance at 160-218 and 743-854, vaccine-associated CD4 TCRs spanned spike. The study sampled repertoires only after the peak T cell response. Clonal diversity was possibly underestimated, and the donors were mostly white British, with more females. Recipients of AZD1222 seropositive at baseline numbered only 5 or 6.

The V gene's germline CDR1 is SQVTM and CDR2 ANQGSEA. The CDR3 loop spans 16 amino acids. V was pared by 5 bases and J by 4 bases, with 22 bases between. Material: peripheral blood, obtained 28 days after the second AZD1222 dose. This receptor was obtained from an adult who received the AZD1222 COVID-19 vaccine. The chain has TRBV29-1 and TRBJ2-3; tentatively, D is TRBD1 or TRBD2 (5 bases each). The CDR3: CSVHPRQGVVSDTQYF. The CDR3 DNA reads TGCAGCGTTCACCCTAGGCAGGGAGTAGTTTCAGATACGCAGTATTTT.